One and the same sample provided the 30 T cell receptor beta chains below, sequenced in a study of early T cells in non-severe SARS-CoV-2 infection. TCRdb independently ran MiXCR on the 5' RACE reads; one entry per CDR3 protein. The table includes about 50,000 distinct CDR3 sequences, 10% detected once. The sample taken for sequencing was whole blood. These receptors were collected from an adult who was a healthcare worker with PCR-confirmed SARS-CoV-2 infection or an uninfected control (not recorded which).

This clonotype appeared a few times. The rearrangement uses TRBV7-9 and TRBJ2-5; 8 bases align to TRBD2. Germline V gives CDR1 SEHNR, CDR2 FQNEAQ (reference sequence). J gave up 4 bases and V 8 bases, and 3 bases lay outside the gene matches. The CDR3 sequence is 12 residues long. As DNA, the CDR3 is TGTGCCAGCGGGAGCGGGAGAGAGACCCAGTACTTC. Amino acids: CASGSGRETQYF. Full variable domain (rest looked up from reference TRBV7-9 and TRBJ2-5): DTGVSQNPRHKITKRGQNVTFRCDPISEHNRLYWYRQTLGQGPEFLTYFQNEAQLEKSRLLSDRFSAERPKGSFSTLEIQRTEQGDSAMYLCASGSGRETQYFGPGTRLLVL.

The chain uses TRBV6-5 and TRBJ2-7, with D possibly TRBD1 on 5 matching bases. The V gene's germline CDR1 is MNHEY and CDR2 SVGAGI. The CDR3 covers 14 residues. Trimming removed 2 bases from V and 2 bases from J, with 10 bases in between. As DNA, the CDR3 is TGTGCCAGCAGTTACCGTCGGACAACCTACGAGCAGTACTTC. Residues: CASSYRRTTYEQYF.

The chain is built from TRBV12-3 or TRBV12-4 and TRBJ2-1, with TRBD2 as a possible D gene (6 bases). The length of the CDR3 is 13 residues. V was cut by 6 bases and J by 3 bases, with 9 bases left in between. DNA of the CDR3: TGTGCCAGCAGCGAAGCGGGCTACAATGAGCAGTTCTTC. This sequence encodes CASSEAGYNEQFF.

In its sample, this clonotype was seen a few times. The chain is built from TRBV11-2 and TRBJ1-5; TRBD1 is a possible D gene (5 bases). Trimming stripped 2 bases from V and 2 bases from J, with 7 bases between. CDR1 and CDR2 from the germline V gene are SGHAT and FQNNGV. The CDR3 has 14 amino acids. CDR3 nucleotides: TGTGCCAGCAGCTTACTAGGGGGCAATCAGCCCCAGCATTTT. It is translated as CASSLLGGNQPQHF.

This rearrangement joins TRBV7-2 to TRBJ2-1; D might be TRBD1 (6 bases). The CDR3 runs 13 residues. V was cut by 5 bases and J by 3 bases, with 8 bases left in between. Per germline, CDR1 SGHTA and CDR2 FQGNSA. The CDR3 spells CASSATGYNEQFF. The CDR3, as DNA: TGTGCCAGCAGCGCGACAGGCTACAATGAGCAGTTCTTC.

The rearrangement joins TRBV9 to TRBJ2-1; D may be TRBD2 (6 bases). Germline V gives CDR1 SGDLS, CDR2 YYNGEE. The germline V and J ends were trimmed by 1 base and 12 bases, with 17 bases remaining between them. This CDR3 region has 14 residues. CDR3 loop: CASSVSRENGVQFF. CDR3 nucleotides: TGTGCCAGCAGCGTATCACGGGAGAATGGTGTGCAGTTCTTC.

This clonotype was recorded at least ten times. This chain uses TRBV28 with TRBJ2-3; TRBD2 agrees at 8 bases. V shed 1 base, J shed 0 bases, and the junction held 3 bases outside the gene matches. CDR1 and CDR2 (germline): MDHEN, SYDVKM. The CDR3 length is 16 residues. CDR3 amino acids: CASSLYVAGSTDTQYF. In DNA form, the CDR3 reads TGTGCCAGCAGTTTATACGTAGCGGGGAGCACAGATACGCAGTATTTT. Filled out from reference TRBV28 and TRBJ2-3, the complete variable domain reads DVKVTQSSRYLVKRTGEKVFLECVQDMDHENMFWYRQDPGLGLRLIYFSYDVKMKEKGDIPEGYSVSREKKERFSLILESASTNQTSMYLCASSLYVAGSTDTQYFGPGTRLTVL.

This clonotype was observed at least ten times. The V gene is TRBV7-9, the J gene TRBJ1-2; 10 bases align to TRBD1. This CDR3 is 13 amino acids long. Unmatched junction bases numbered 3, after V lost 6 bases and J lost 5 bases. Germline V gene data show CDR1 as SEHNR and CDR2 as FQNEAQ (reference sequence). CDR3 in DNA: TGTGCCAGCAGGGGGACAGGGGATTATGGCTACACCTTC. Its protein product is CASRGTGDYGYTF. Full variable domain (outside the CDR3, taken from reference TRBV7-9 and TRBJ1-2): DTGVSQNPRHKITKRGQNVTFRCDPISEHNRLYWYRQTLGQGPEFLTYFQNEAQLEKSRLLSDRFSAERPKGSFSTLEIQRTEQGDSAMYLCASRGTGDYGYTFGSGTRLTVV.

In its sample, this clonotype was seen many times. The rearrangement links TRBV6-5 to TRBJ1-5, with unresolved D. The CDR3 runs 15 residues. V lost 0 bases to trimming and J lost 5 bases, with 11 bases between them. Germline values: CDR1 MNHEY, CDR2 SVGAGI. The CDR3 region has the DNA TGTGCCAGCAGTTACTCGGGCGAAGGGCATCAGCCCCAGCATTTT. Its protein product is CASSYSGEGHQPQHF.

This clonotype has more than one count but fewer than ten. The J gene is TRBJ1-1, the V gene TRBV7-3; unclear D gene. With 4 bases removed from V and 3 bases from J, the gap between germline ends came to 12 bases. This CDR3 contains 14 residues. Germline V lookup: CDR1 SGHTA, CDR2 FQGTGA. CDR3 loop: CASSSEGRHTEAFF. The CDR3 DNA reads as TGTGCCAGCAGCTCGGAGGGCAGGCACACTGAAGCTTTCTTT.

This clonotype was counted a few times. The chain couples TRBV6-1 to TRBJ1-4; no reliable D call. This CDR3 has 15 amino acids. Trimming left V 3 bases short and J 7 bases short, with 15 bases between. Germline CDR1 MNHNS, CDR2 SASEGT. The DNA for the CDR3 is TGTGCCAGCAGTGAGAAGCGCATCCTAGGTGAAAAACTGTTTTTT. Translating gives CASSEKRILGEKLFF.

This clonotype has at least ten counts. The chain joins TRBV7-9 to TRBJ1-5; unclear D gene. Germline V gives CDR1 SEHNR, CDR2 FQNEAQ (reference sequence). The CDR3 covers 13 residues. V lost 5 bases and J lost 11, with 16 bases in between. CDR3 nucleotides: TGTGCCAGCAGCCGCGATGGAGGTTGGACCCAGCATTTT. This translates into CASSRDGGWTQHF. Filled out from reference TRBV7-9 and TRBJ1-5, the complete variable domain reads DTGVSQNPRHKITKRGQNVTFRCDPISEHNRLYWYRQTLGQGPEFLTYFQNEAQLEKSRLLSDRFSAERPKGSFSTLEIQRTEQGDSAMYLCASSRDGGWTQHFGDGTRLSIL.

The chain uses TRBV3-1 and TRBJ2-7; 7 nucleotides align to TRBD1. V was clipped by 4 bases and J by 0 bases; unmatched bases: 3. CDR1 and CDR2 from the germline V gene are LGHDT and YNNKEL (reference sequence). The CDR3 is 14 residues long. The CDR3 region is CASSLDRASYEQYF. The CDR3 nucleotides are TGTGCCAGCAGCCTTGACAGGGCCTCCTACGAGCAGTACTTC.

This clonotype was detected ten times or more. This chain uses TRBV29-1 with TRBJ2-1, with 7 bases identical to TRBD2. Germline CDR1 SQVTM, CDR2 ANQGSEA. The CDR3 totals 14 residues. V trimming: 4 bases; J trimming: 9 bases; junction bases outside the gene matches: 12. CDR3 in amino acids: CSVGMAGEGGEQFF. DNA of the CDR3: TGCAGCGTTGGGATGGCGGGGGAAGGTGGTGAGCAGTTCTTC.

There are many counts of this clonotype. This rearrangement joins TRBV28 to TRBJ2-7; TRBD1 matches 8 bases. Germline lookup yields CDR1 MDHEN and CDR2 SYDVKM. This CDR3 spans 15 amino acids. J lost 7 bases, V lost 4 bases, and 12 bases had no gene match. The CDR3 region has the DNA TGTGCCAGCAGTTCAACGACTGACAGGGGCGGAGAGCAGTACTTC. It yields the protein CASSSTTDRGGEQYF.

This clonotype showed up many times. V gene TRBV10-3 combines with J gene TRBJ1-5; the D is unclear. This CDR3 has 14 amino acids. The germline V and J ends were trimmed by 10 bases and 0 bases, with 13 bases remaining between them. Germline values: CDR1 ENHRY, CDR2 SYGVKD. The CDR3 spells CATSRAASNQPQHF. In nucleotides, the CDR3 is TGTGCCACCTCCCGGGCCGCTAGCAATCAGCCCCAGCATTTT.

This clonotype showed up just a few times. The chain combines TRBV2 with TRBJ1-2; no reliable D call. Per germline, CDR1 SNHLY and CDR2 FYNNEI. The V and J ends lost 0 bases and 6 bases respectively, with 8 bases between them. CDR3 length: 13 residues. CDR3 in DNA: TGTGCCAGCAGTGAAGCCCCGGTGGATGGCTACACCTTC. This codes for CASSEAPVDGYTF.

This chain uses TRBV6-2 or TRBV6-3 with TRBJ2-7; TRBD1 or TRBD2 may be the D gene (6 bases each). The V gene's germline CDR1 is MNHEY and CDR2 SVGEGT. The CDR3 runs 13 residues. The V and J ends lost 10 bases and 4 bases respectively, with 17 bases between them. CDR3 in amino acids: CATKATGAYEQYF. CDR3 DNA sequence: TGTGCCACCAAGGCGACGGGGGCTTACGAGCAGTACTTC.

For this clonotype: An end of the junction does not agree with germline; a read error may underlie this. CDR3 loop: CVIIQGLAGGDTQYF. In DNA form, the CDR3 reads TGTGTCATCATCCAGGGACTAGCGGGAGGAGATACGCAGTATTTT. The genes are TRBV10-3 and TRBJ2-3; the match to TRBD2 covers 15 bases. Germline assignment: CDR1 ENHRY and CDR2 SYGVKD. The CDR3 is 15 amino acids.

This clonotype was seen many times. The chain couples TRBV11-2 to TRBJ2-1; 13 bases match TRBD2. The CDR3 length is 15 residues. Per the germline V gene, CDR1 is SGHAT and CDR2 is FQNNGV. The J segment lost 10 bases and the V segment lost 1 base, leaving 4 bases of the junction unmatched. The CDR3 protein is CASSLGLAGGREQFF. The CDR3 DNA is TGTGCCAGCAGCTTAGGACTAGCGGGAGGTAGAGAGCAGTTCTTC.

This clonotype showed up just a few times. The V and J genes are TRBV3-1 and TRBJ2-7, with unresolved D. Germline values: CDR1 LGHDT, CDR2 YNNKEL (reference sequence). The CDR3 consists of 14 residues. V lost 1 base, J lost 6 bases, and 13 bases lay in between. CDR3 amino acids: CASSQGHSTGEQYF. The CDR3 bases are TGTGCCAGCAGCCAAGGGCACTCCACGGGCGAGCAGTACTTC.

The chain links TRBV7-2 to TRBJ2-3; 11 bases line up with TRBD2. This CDR3 has 14 residues. CDR1 is SGHTA and CDR2 is FQGNSA in the germline V gene. The V and J ends lost 3 bases and 6 bases, in that order; junction bases with no gene match: 2. The CDR3 nucleotides are TGTGCCAGCAGCTTTAGCGGGGGGGAGGATACGCAGTATTTT. It translates to CASSFSGGEDTQYF.

This sequence joins TRBV18 and TRBJ1-1; D unclear. The V end was cut by 2 bases, the J end by 6 bases, with 13 bases between. The CDR3 totals 14 residues. The germline V gene has CDR1 KGHSH and CDR2 LQKENI. The CDR3 coding sequence is TGTGCCAGCTCACCATCGAACTTTCGCGCTGAAGCTTTCTTT. Its translation is CASSPSNFRAEAFF.

This clonotype was observed many times. V usage is TRBV29-1 and J usage is TRBJ2-1; no clear D gene. V lost 4 bases and J 8 bases, leaving 9 bases between the germline ends. Germline CDR1 reads SQVTM; CDR2 reads ANQGSEA. The CDR3 is 11 amino acids. Here the CDR3 reads CSVGFWDEQFF. CDR3 nucleotides: TGCAGCGTTGGTTTTTGGGATGAGCAGTTCTTC.

This clonotype occurred many times. The chain carries TRBV7-9 and TRBJ1-2, with D hard to call. V was trimmed by 1 base and J by 0 bases, leaving 3 bases between them. The length of the CDR3 is 13 residues. Germline V gene sequence: CDR1 SEHNR, CDR2 FQNEAQ (reference sequence). CDR3: CASSLDTNYGYTF. In DNA, the CDR3 is TGTGCCAGCAGCTTAGACACTAACTATGGCTACACCTTC.

This clonotype was detected ten times or more. The chain combines TRBV10-3 with TRBJ1-2; D not resolved. The germline V and J ends were trimmed by 2 bases and 5 bases, with 12 bases remaining between them. Germline assignment: CDR1 ENHRY and CDR2 SYGVKD. The CDR3 extends over 14 amino acids. CDR3: CAISETGRGYGYTF. As DNA, the CDR3 is TGTGCCATCAGTGAGACCGGGAGAGGTTATGGCTACACCTTC.

This clonotype has just a few counts. The V and J genes are TRBV29-1 and TRBJ2-4; D is perhaps TRBD2 (6 bases). The V gene lost 6 bases and the J gene lost 10 bases, with 16 bases spanning the gap. Germline V lookup: CDR1 SQVTM, CDR2 ANQGSEA. The CDR3 has 12 amino acids. The CDR3 coding sequence is TGCAGCGTGCATGGCGGGGATCAAATTCAGTACTTC. It translates to CSVHGGDQIQYF.

This clonotype was counted at least ten times. The rearrangement joins TRBV7-2 to TRBJ1-5; no clear D gene. The CDR3 is 16 residues long. V was pared by 3 bases and J by 6 bases, with 18 bases between. CDR1 is SGHTA and CDR2 is FQGNSA in the germline V gene. DNA of the CDR3: TGTGCCAGCAGCTTCGTAGAGGGTGGATGGGGTCAGCCCCAGCATTTT. It codes for CASSFVEGGWGQPQHF.

The rearrangement uses TRBV6-2 or TRBV6-3 and TRBJ2-1, with D possibly matching TRBD2 (6 bases). CDR3 length: 14 amino acids. Germline V gene lookup returns CDR1 MNHEY and CDR2 SVGEGT. The V and J ends lost 4 bases and 6 bases respectively, with 13 bases between them. CDR3 in amino acids: CASSSGTGSNEQFF. CDR3 sequence (DNA): TGTGCCAGCAGTTCCGGGACTGGCAGCAATGAGCAGTTCTTC.

The gene calls are TRBV21-1 and TRBJ2-1; the DNA was not used to check the table's D call, TRBD2. TRBV21-1 is a documented pseudogene. There are 13 residues in the CDR3. The CDR3 DNA is TGTGCCAGCCGCGGGGACTTCTACAATGAGCAGTTCTTC. It is translated as CASRGDFYNEQFF.